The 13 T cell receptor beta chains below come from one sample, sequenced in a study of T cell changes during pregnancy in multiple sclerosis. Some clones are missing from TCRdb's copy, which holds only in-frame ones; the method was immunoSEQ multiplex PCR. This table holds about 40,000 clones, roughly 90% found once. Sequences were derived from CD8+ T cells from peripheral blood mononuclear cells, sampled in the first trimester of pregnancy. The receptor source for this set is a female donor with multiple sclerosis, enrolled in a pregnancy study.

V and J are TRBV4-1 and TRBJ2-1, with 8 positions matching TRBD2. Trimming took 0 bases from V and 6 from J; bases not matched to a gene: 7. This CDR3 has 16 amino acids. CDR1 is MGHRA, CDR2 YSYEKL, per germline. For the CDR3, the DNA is TGCGCCAGCAGCCAAGATAGGGGACTAGGTCGCAATGAGCAGTTCTTC. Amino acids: CASSQDRGLGRNEQFF.

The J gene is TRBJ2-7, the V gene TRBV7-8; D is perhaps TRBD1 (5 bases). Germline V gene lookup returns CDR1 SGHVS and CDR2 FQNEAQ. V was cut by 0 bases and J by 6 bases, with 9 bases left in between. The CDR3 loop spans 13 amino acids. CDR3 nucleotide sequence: TGTGCCAGCAGCTTAGCGAACAGGCCCGAGCAGTACTTC. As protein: CASSLANRPEQYF. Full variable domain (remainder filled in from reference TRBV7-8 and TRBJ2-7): GAGVSQSPRYKVAKRGQDVALRCDPISGHVSLFWYQQALGQGPEFLTYFQNEAQLDKSGLPSDRFFAERPEGSVSTLKIQRTQQEDSAVYLCASSLANRPEQYFGPGTRLTVT.

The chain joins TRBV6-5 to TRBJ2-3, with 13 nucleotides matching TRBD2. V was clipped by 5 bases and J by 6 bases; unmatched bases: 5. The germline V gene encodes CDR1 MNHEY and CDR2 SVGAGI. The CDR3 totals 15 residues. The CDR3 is CASSKLAGGRDTQYF. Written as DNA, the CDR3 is TGTGCCAGCAGTAAACTAGCGGGGGGGCGTGATACGCAGTATTTT.

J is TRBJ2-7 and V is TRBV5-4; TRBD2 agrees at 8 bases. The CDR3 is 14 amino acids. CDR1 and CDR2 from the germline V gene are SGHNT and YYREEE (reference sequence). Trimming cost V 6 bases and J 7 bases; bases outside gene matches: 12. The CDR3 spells CASTPPGGAGEQYF. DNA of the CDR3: TGTGCCAGCACCCCGCCGGGGGGGGCAGGTGAGCAGTACTTC.

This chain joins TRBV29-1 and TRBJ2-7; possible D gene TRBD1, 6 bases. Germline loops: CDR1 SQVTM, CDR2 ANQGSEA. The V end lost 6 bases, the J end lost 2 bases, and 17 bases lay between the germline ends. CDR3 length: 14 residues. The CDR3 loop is CSVVPDRLTYEQYF. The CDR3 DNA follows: TGCAGCGTCGTGCCAGACAGGCTGACCTACGAGCAGTACTTC.

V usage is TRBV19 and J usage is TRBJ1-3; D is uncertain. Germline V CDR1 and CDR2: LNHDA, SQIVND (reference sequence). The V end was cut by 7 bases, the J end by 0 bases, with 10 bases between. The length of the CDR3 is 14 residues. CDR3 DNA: TGTGCCAGTATACATCAGGACTCTGGAAACACCATATATTTT. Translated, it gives CASIHQDSGNTIYF.

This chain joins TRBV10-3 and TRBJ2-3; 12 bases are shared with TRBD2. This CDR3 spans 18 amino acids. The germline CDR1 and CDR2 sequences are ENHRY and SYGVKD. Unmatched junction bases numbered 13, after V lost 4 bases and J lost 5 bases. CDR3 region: CAISGGGTSGGSQDTQYF. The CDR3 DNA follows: TGTGCCATCAGTGGAGGGGGTACTAGCGGGGGGTCACAAGATACGCAGTATTTT.

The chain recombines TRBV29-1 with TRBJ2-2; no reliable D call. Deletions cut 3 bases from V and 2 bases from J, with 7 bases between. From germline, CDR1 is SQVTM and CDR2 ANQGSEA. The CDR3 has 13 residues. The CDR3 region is CSVEQVNTGELFF. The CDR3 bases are TGCAGCGTTGAGCAGGTTAACACCGGGGAGCTGTTTTTT.

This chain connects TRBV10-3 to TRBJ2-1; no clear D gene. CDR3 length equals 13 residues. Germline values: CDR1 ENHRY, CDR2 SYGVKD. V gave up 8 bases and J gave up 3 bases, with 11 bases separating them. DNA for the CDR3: TGTGCCATCCTCGACTCGCTCTACAATGAGCAGTTCTTC. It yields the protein CAILDSLYNEQFF.

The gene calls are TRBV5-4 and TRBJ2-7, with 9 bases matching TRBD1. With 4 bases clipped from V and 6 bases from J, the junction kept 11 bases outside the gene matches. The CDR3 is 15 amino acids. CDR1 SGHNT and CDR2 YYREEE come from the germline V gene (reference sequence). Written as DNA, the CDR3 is TGTGCCAGCAGCCCGCCGGGACAGGGAGGCGTCGAGCAGTACTTC. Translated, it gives CASSPPGQGGVEQYF.

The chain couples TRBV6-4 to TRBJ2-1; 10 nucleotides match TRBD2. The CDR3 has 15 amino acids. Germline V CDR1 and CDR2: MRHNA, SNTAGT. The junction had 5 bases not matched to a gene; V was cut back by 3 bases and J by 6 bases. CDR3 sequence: CASSEILAGANEQFF. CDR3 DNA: TGTGCCAGCAGTGAAATTCTAGCGGGGGCCAATGAGCAGTTCTTC.

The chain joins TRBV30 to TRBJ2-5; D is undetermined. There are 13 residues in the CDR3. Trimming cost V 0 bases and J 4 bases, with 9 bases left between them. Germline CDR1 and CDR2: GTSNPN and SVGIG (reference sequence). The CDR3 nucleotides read TGTGCCTGGAGTGTGTCCGTCCGAGAGACCCAGTACTTC. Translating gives CAWSVSVRETQYF.

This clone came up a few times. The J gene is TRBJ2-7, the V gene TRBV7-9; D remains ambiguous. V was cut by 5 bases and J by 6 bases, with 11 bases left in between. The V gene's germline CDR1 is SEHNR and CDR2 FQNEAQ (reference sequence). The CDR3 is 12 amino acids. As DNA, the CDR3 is TGTGCCAGCAGCCCGACATTGCGCGAGCAGTACTTC. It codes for CASSPTLREQYF.